This note documents a single T cell receptor (beta chain) sequence. This clone's antigen is unknown. No base qualities exist here, and no much larger clone lies one base off it. The data are from a study of blood T cell repertoires in COVID-19 (TCRdb year 2020). Context from the whole study: The collaborator samples originated in the United States, Italy and Spain and spanned the acute and convalescent phases of COVID-19. The material from the prospective study consisted of cDNA or gDNA derived from T cells, B-cell-depleted T cells, or PBMCs. Subjects who had been exposed to COVID-19, were actively infected with it, or had recovered from it provided the deeply sampled blood TCRbeta repertoires that made up the dataset. A freely available public database, intended as a resource for researchers studying the immune response to SARS-CoV-2, is where the repertoires were released. Samples came from the ongoing ImmuneRACE study (first 160 participants) plus 1,254 subjects from 6 global collaborators. A de-identified subject ID, COVID-19 status, age in years and sex were almost always included in the sample metadata. Where HLA class I and class II types were available, the types were taken from metadata supplied by the sample provider, not from assay-based typing.

Taken from the germline V gene, the CDR1 and CDR2 loops are MGHRA and YSYEKL. V sheds 5 bases and J sheds 2 bases, leaving 9 bases between their ends. Its CDR3 holds 13 amino acids, cysteine through phenylalanine. The CDR3 DNA has 39 bases and is translated from base 1. In the prospective study, participants were roughly 18 to 100 years old, resided in about two dozen geographic areas of the United States, and were enrolled through a virtual design. To assign participants to cohorts, the prospective study relied on clinical history that participants themselves reported in a screening survey and a study questionnaire. Mobile phlebotomists in the prospective study collected whole blood, serum and a nasopharyngeal or oropharyngeal swab from every participant. Over an approximately two-month period, participants in the prospective study had the option of providing additional blood draws and questionnaires. Blood samples from the prospective study were shipped frozen or at room temperature prior to DNA extraction.

General findings and caveats noted by the study authors: Clinical and demographic metadata were provided uncurated, with the amount varying by source and participant.

TCRbeta CDR3 regions were amplified from genomic DNA using the immunoSEQ Assay, a bias-controlled multiplex PCR. The study's processing was this. The number of nucleated cells in each sample was estimated from the amplification of reference gene primers within the assay. Sequence reads were collapsed and filtered to measure the absolute abundance of every unique TCRbeta CDR3 rearrangement. For each sample, productive Simpson clonality was calculated as the square root of Simpson's diversity index across productive rearrangements. TCRdb obtained this table from immuneACCESS and retained in-frame rearrangements with V and J assigned. These tables miss some clones; where compared with another copy, unresolved V genes account for less than half of the shortfall, and the remainder is unexplained. The V and J calls and clone size were taken over from that table, and D and trimming were inferred from the DNA. The sample contains about 400,000 clones, 88% of them found a single time. 2% to 2.5% of the sample goes to the ten largest clones.

The chain links TRBV4-1 with TRBJ1-1; the D gene is perhaps TRBD1, from 5 matching bases. This clonotype was sampled from a woman in her thirties or forties with acute COVID-19. The sample comprised PBMCs or T cells enriched from blood (not recorded which). CDR3 protein: CASSLQENTEAFF. The nucleotide sequence reads as follows: TGCGCCAGCAGCTTACAGGAAAACACTGAAGCTTTCTTT.